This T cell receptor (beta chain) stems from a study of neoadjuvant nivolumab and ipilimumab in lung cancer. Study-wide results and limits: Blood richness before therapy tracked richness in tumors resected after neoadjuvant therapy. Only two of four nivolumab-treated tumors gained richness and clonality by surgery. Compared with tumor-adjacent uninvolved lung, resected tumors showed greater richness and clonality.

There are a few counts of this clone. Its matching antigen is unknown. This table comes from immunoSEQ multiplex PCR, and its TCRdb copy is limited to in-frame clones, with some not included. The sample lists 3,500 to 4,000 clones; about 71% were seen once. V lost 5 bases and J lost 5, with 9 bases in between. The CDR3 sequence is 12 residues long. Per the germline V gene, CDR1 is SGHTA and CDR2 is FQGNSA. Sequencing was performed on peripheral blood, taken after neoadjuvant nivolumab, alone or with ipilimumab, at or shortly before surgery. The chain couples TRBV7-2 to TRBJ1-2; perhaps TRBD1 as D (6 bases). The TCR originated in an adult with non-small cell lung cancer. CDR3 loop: CASSQDRYGYTF. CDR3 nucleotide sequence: TGTGCCAGCAGCCAGGACAGATATGGCTACACCTTC.